This T cell receptor beta chain is from a study of Tregs in tolerant kidney transplant recipients. Method: immunoSEQ multiplex PCR; TCRdb's copy keeps in-frame clones and lacks some. The listing contains some 15,000 clones. CDR3 length equals 11 residues. After removal of 6 bases from V and 5 bases from J, the junction contained 1 base not matched to a gene. The germline CDR1 and CDR2 sequences are SQVTM and ANQGSEA. With regard to this clone: Its specificity is unknown. From the germline J gene comes the end of the CDR3, since the read stops 3 residues before it.

Related graft donors supplied nonmyeloablative bone marrow transplants, and mixed chimerism was transient. CD4+CD25+CD127- Tregs, CD4+CD25- non-Tregs, CD4 and CD8 cells were sorted. Study results and caveats: Biological reproducibility was not directly addressed, but technical replication error appeared minimal.

This TCR came from a human patient who received a combined kidney and bone marrow transplant. The graft donor may be the source of some T cells. The sample was CD8+ T cells from blood (PBMCs), taken 6 months after the transplant. The V gene is TRBV29-1, the J gene TRBJ2-1; 7 bases fit TRBD2. The CDR3 here is CSVGLDNEQFF. The CDR3 bases that were read are TGCAGCGTCGGACTAGACAATGAG.